The T cell receptor beta chain described here comes from a study of Ad26.COV2.S vaccination and SARS-CoV-2 variants. The wider study: Participants got Ad26.COV2.S intramuscularly, once or twice 56 days apart. General observations from the study: Measures of TCR breadth and depth may have fallen short of total T cell responses.

The germline CDR1 and CDR2 sequences are LGHDT and YNNKEL (reference sequence). The junction had 16 bases not matched to a gene; V was cut back by 4 bases and J by 4 bases. This CDR3 spans 18 amino acids. Comments on this clone: Its antigen remains unidentified.

Indicated treatment: roughly 18 received Ad26.COV2.S at low or high dose, single or two shots; 5 received placebo; per-sample allocation not given. The investigators took samples on day 63 after the first vaccine or placebo injection. Immunization relied on an Ad26 vector, which expressed Wuhan-strain SARS-CoV-2 spike. Some clones are missing from TCRdb's copy, which holds only in-frame ones; the method was immunoSEQ multiplex PCR. The table records about 260,000 clones, around nine tenths of them present only once. The source is a person between 18 and 60 years old who received the Ad26.COV2.S COVID-19 vaccine or a placebo. The material was peripheral blood, obtained in a trial of Ad26.COV2.S vaccine versus placebo. The genes are TRBV3-1 (or the pseudogene TRBV3-2) and TRBJ2-1; 7 bases line up with TRBD2. The CDR3 bases are TGTGCCAGCAGCCCCGGGACCTTTGGGGGGAGGGGTTACAATGAGCAGTTCTTC. It translates to CASSPGTFGGRGYNEQFF.